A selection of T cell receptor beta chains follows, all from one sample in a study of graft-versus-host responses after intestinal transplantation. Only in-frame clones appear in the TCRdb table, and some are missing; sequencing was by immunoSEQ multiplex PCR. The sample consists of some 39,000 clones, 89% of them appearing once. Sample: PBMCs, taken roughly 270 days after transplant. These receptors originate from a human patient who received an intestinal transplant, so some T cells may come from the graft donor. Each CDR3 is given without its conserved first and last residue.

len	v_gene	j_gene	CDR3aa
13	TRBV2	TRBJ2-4	ASSGMRDRVHIQY
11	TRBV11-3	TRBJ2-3	ASGAGAPDTQY
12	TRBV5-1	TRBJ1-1	ASSLGRQFSEAF
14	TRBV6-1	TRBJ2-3	ASSATSGQRFDTQY
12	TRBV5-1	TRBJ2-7	ASSWREVGDRGA
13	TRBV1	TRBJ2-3	TSRETGITTDTQY
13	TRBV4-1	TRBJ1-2	ASSQPDREYYGYT
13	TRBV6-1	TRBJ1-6	ASSEEPRGYSPLH
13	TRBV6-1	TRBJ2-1	ASSSRTFSYNEQF
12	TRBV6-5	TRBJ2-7	ACPWTGSTDEQY
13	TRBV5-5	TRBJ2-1	ASSWGTSDYNEQF
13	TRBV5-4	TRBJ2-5	ASSGETVSGETQY
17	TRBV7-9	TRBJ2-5	ASNTRWVGTGRIQETQY
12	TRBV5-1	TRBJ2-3	ASSSGGVTDTQY
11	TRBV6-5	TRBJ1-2	ASSEDGGYGYT